The 11 T cell receptor beta chains presented below share a single source sample, sequenced in a study of cytomegalovirus exposure and HLA in healthy donors (dated by TCRdb to 2016 to 2017). Receptors were amplified or captured by the immunoSEQ multiplex PCR assay. For the multiplex PCR, a mixture combining 60 forward primers for TCR Vbeta segments and 13 reverse primers for TCR Jbeta segments was used. Entries here come from immuneACCESS through TCRdb and include only in-frame sequences with V and J called. Some clones fail to appear in such tables; in the studies checked, an unresolved V gene covers under half of the shortfall, and the cause of the remainder is unknown. In all, the sample holds some 110,000 clones, and 70% to 80% of those were seen once. The ten biggest clones cover around 5% of the sample. The specimen was PBMCs. Receptor source: a middle-aged man in good health and CMV-seropositive.

The gene calls are TRBV5-1 and TRBJ1-1, with D possibly being TRBD1 (6 bases). The CDR3 is 16 amino acids. CDR1 and CDR2 from the germline V gene are SGHRS and YFSETQ. The germline V and J ends were trimmed by 3 bases and 1 base, with 16 bases remaining between them. CDR3: CASSYTTGTPNTEAFF. The CDR3 DNA follows: TGCGCCAGCAGCTATACGACCGGGACACCGAACACTGAAGCTTTCTTT.

The chain combines TRBV18 with TRBJ2-3; D remains unclear. The CDR3 has 15 residues. Germline V lookup: CDR1 KGHSH, CDR2 LQKENI. V was shortened by 6 bases and J by 3 bases, with 16 bases between the two germline ends. This CDR3 is CASSPPTRPTDTQYF. In DNA, the CDR3 is TGTGCCAGCTCCCCCCCCACTCGCCCTACAGATACGCAGTATTTT.

J is TRBJ2-1 and V is TRBV19, with 9 bases lining up with TRBD2. Germline assignment: CDR1 LNHDA and CDR2 SQIVND (reference sequence). The CDR3 extends over 14 amino acids. J gave up 7 bases and V 6 bases, and 7 bases lay outside the gene matches. The CDR3 DNA is TGTGCCAGTAGGTCGCGGGAGGGCCGGAATGAGCAGTTCTTC. This gives the protein CASRSREGRNEQFF.

This chain links TRBV19 with TRBJ2-5; 9 nucleotides align to TRBD2. In germline, CDR1 is LNHDA, CDR2 SQIVND (reference sequence). The CDR3 totals 13 residues. The V and J ends lost 5 bases and 4 bases, in that order; junction bases with no gene match: 2. CDR3 sequence reads: CASSYSGRETQYF. CDR3 DNA: TGTGCCAGTAGTTATAGCGGGAGAGAGACCCAGTACTTC.

The chain carries TRBV27 and TRBJ1-1; 9 bases fit TRBD1. Germline V gene lookup returns CDR1 MNHEY and CDR2 SMNVEV (reference sequence). There are 16 residues in the CDR3. V shed 5 bases, J shed 4 bases, and the junction held 11 bases outside the gene matches. The CDR3 nucleotides read TGTGCCAGCAGTCAACTCCTGGGACAGGGTATCACTGAAGCTTTCTTT. It yields the protein CASSQLLGQGITEAFF.

The chain uses TRBV6-5 and TRBJ1-2; D gene ambiguous. The CDR3 runs 13 residues. CDR1 and CDR2 (germline): MNHEY, SVGAGI. V gave up 7 bases and J gave up 2 bases, with 11 bases separating them. The CDR3 DNA follows: TGTGCCAGCACCCAGGCACAGAACTATGGCTACACCTTC. Protein: CASTQAQNYGYTF.

V and J are TRBV7-9 and TRBJ1-1; 7 bases map to TRBD1. Germline CDR1 and CDR2: SEHNR and FQNEAQ (reference sequence). This CDR3 has 16 residues. V lost 2 bases and J lost 4; bases outside the gene matches: 10. CDR3 in amino acids: CASSLSYGTALTEAFF. The CDR3, as DNA: TGTGCCAGCAGCTTATCATACGGGACAGCACTCACTGAAGCTTTCTTT.

This chain connects TRBV2 to TRBJ1-1, with D possibly matching TRBD1 (5 bases). The ends were cut back, 7 bases at V and 4 bases at J, with 10 bases in the middle. The CDR3 length is 12 residues. Germline CDR1 and CDR2: SNHLY and FYNNEI. The DNA for the CDR3 is TGTGCCAGCACTCGGGGGAGCACTGAAGCTTTCTTT. Amino acid sequence: CASTRGSTEAFF.

The J gene is TRBJ1-2, the V gene TRBV5-6; unclear D gene. Trimming cost V 0 bases and J 4 bases, with 13 bases left between them. CDR1 SGHDT and CDR2 YYEEEE come from the germline V gene. This CDR3 is built from 15 residues. CDR3 DNA sequence: TGTGCCAGCAGCTTGGAGGGAGGGTCGCCCTATGGCTACACCTTC. Translating it yields CASSLEGGSPYGYTF.

V is TRBV29-1 and J is TRBJ2-5; tentative D call: TRBD1 (6 bases). The CDR3 length is 11 residues. V was pared by 6 bases and J by 5 bases, with 10 bases between. Germline CDR1 is SQVTM and CDR2 is ANQGSEA. The CDR3 nucleotides are TGCAGCGTGGACAGCCCGGAGACCCAGTACTTC. Its protein product is CSVDSPETQYF.

This clone was counted only a few times. The same CDR3 arises from other DNA sequences in this sample as well. This chain links TRBV5-1 with TRBJ2-5; the match to TRBD1 covers 10 bases. Trimming removed 4 bases from V and 5 bases from J; junction bases left unmatched: 2. Germline CDR1 is SGHRS and CDR2 is YFSETQ. The CDR3 runs 13 residues. CDR3 coding DNA: TGCGCCAGCAGCCCGGGACAGGGGGAGACCCAGTACTTC. This gives the protein CASSPGQGETQYF. The complete variable domain, with remaining parts taken from reference TRBV5-1 and TRBJ2-5, reads KAGVTQTPRYLIKTRGQQVTLSCSPISGHRSVSWYQQTPGQGLQFLFEYFSETQRNKGNFPGRFSGRQFSNSRSEMNVSTLELGDSALYLCASSPGQGETQYFGPGTRLLVL.